The rows below give T cell receptor beta chains drawn from one sample of a study of T cell responses to AZD1222 COVID-19 vaccine. Clones were read by immunoSEQ multiplex PCR, and TCRdb kept only the in-frame ones, dropping some. The top ten hold around 0.57% of the sample, which has 240,000 or so clones, 80% to 95% seen once. The material sequenced was peripheral blood, taken on day 0 of AZD1222 vaccination. The source is an adult in good health. The CDR3 runs from the conserved cysteine through the conserved F or W.

V gene: TRBV7-9
CDR3 length: 12
CDR3 protein: CASSPSFSEQFF

V gene: TRBV5-6
CDR3 length: 13
CDR3 protein: CASSFQGPGELFF

V gene: TRBV27
CDR3 length: 14
CDR3 protein: CASSRTGRVYEQYF

V gene: TRBV27
CDR3 length: 13
CDR3 protein: CASKHGSGETQYF

V gene: TRBV7-9
CDR3 length: 13
CDR3 protein: CASSLDPGAGYTF

V gene: TRBV7-9
CDR3 length: 13
CDR3 protein: CASSARDDRDYTF

V gene: TRBV9
CDR3 length: 15
CDR3 protein: CASSATSGGIDEQFF

V gene: TRBV5-1
CDR3 length: 15
CDR3 protein: CASSSDQANTGELFF

V gene: TRBV4-2
CDR3 length: 12
CDR3 protein: CASSHMKNEQFF

V gene: TRBV9
CDR3 length: 12
CDR3 protein: CASSVRRNEQFF

V gene: TRBV5-6
CDR3 length: 11
CDR3 protein: CASSQSTPQHF

V gene: TRBV5-1
CDR3 length: 14
CDR3 protein: CASSLQGANSPLHF

V gene: TRBV28
CDR3 length: 14
CDR3 protein: CASSFTSGSTEAFF

V gene: TRBV4-1
CDR3 length: 12
CDR3 protein: CASSRGDSPLHF

V gene: TRBV20-1
CDR3 length: 13
CDR3 protein: CSASDQGAYEQYF

V gene: TRBV2
CDR3 length: 14
CDR3 protein: CASRRGGGVNEQYF

V gene: TRBV5-4
CDR3 length: 14
CDR3 protein: CASSFSQNTGELFF

V gene: TRBV19
CDR3 length: 15
CDR3 protein: CASIGLRADNEKLFF

V gene: TRBV20-1
CDR3 length: 11
CDR3 protein: CSARDLRRAVF

V gene: TRBV18
CDR3 length: 15
CDR3 protein: CASSPRTGGYNEQFF

V gene: TRBV9
CDR3 length: 14
CDR3 protein: CASSSGTSGYEQYF

V gene: TRBV6-5
CDR3 length: 15
CDR3 protein: CASSYHMDINTEAFF

V gene: TRBV28
CDR3 length: 13
CDR3 protein: CASSLPRNTEAFF

V gene: TRBV18
CDR3 length: 13
CDR3 protein: CASSPEMVTEAFF

V gene: TRBV4-3
CDR3 length: 16
CDR3 protein: CASSQGAGTSSYEQYF

V gene: TRBV29-1
CDR3 length: 12
CDR3 protein: CSVGRSSYEQYF

V gene: TRBV7-2
CDR3 length: 19
CDR3 protein: CASSLDVWGAGTSGTEQYF

V gene: TRBV5-4
CDR3 length: 14
CDR3 protein: CASSLISGLETQYF

V gene: TRBV29-1
CDR3 length: 14
CDR3 protein: CSVGLGLAGREQYF

V gene: TRBV27
CDR3 length: 16
CDR3 protein: CASRGTSGSRVPEQYF

V gene: TRBV28
CDR3 length: 13
CDR3 protein: CASSTNRVDTQYF

V gene: TRBV27
CDR3 length: 15
CDR3 protein: CASSLGLAARDEQFF

V gene: TRBV19
CDR3 length: 16
CDR3 protein: CASSLASGFRGNEQFF

V gene: TRBV6-5
CDR3 length: 14
CDR3 protein: CASSYGGGDQPQHF

V gene: TRBV7-9
CDR3 length: 17
CDR3 protein: CASSLGFGAGRGFGYTF

V gene: TRBV19
CDR3 length: 15
CDR3 protein: CASSSRQGGTDTQYF

V gene: TRBV5-4
CDR3 length: 13
CDR3 protein: CASKENYYNEQFF

V gene: TRBV7-9
CDR3 length: 15
CDR3 protein: CASSFRDRQNTEAFF

V gene: TRBV27
CDR3 length: 13
CDR3 protein: CASSFLGAGEQYF

V gene: TRBV13
CDR3 length: 13
CDR3 protein: CASSLPGNYGYTF

V gene: TRBV10-3
CDR3 length: 15
CDR3 protein: CAISHPGLNTGELFF

V gene: TRBV5-4
CDR3 length: 14
CDR3 protein: CASSLQGASSPLHF

V gene: TRBV20-1
CDR3 length: 11
CDR3 protein: CSARNRGWAFF

V gene: TRBV3-1/TRBV3-2
CDR3 length: 12
CDR3 protein: CASSQVRYEQYF

V gene: TRBV3-1/TRBV3-2
CDR3 length: 12
CDR3 protein: CASSHLGEPQHF

V gene: TRBV28
CDR3 length: 13
CDR3 protein: CASSPRGAGGYTF

V gene: TRBV7-3
CDR3 length: 13
CDR3 protein: CASSLQGEGTQYF

V gene: TRBV11-1
CDR3 length: 16
CDR3 protein: CASSLSGAWTTDTQYF

V gene: TRBV2
CDR3 length: 11
CDR3 protein: CASTQRDEQFF

V gene: TRBV2
CDR3 length: 15
CDR3 protein: CASNSWRGGRDEQFF

V gene: TRBV28
CDR3 length: 13
CDR3 protein: CASSPPAPYEQYF

V gene: TRBV10-3
CDR3 length: 15
CDR3 protein: CAIKEGGSSGNTIYF

V gene: TRBV2
CDR3 length: 11
CDR3 protein: CASTPNSPLHF

V gene: TRBV11-2
CDR3 length: 18
CDR3 protein: CASSPVRDGPNQVHEQYF

V gene: TRBV7-2
CDR3 length: 12
CDR3 protein: CASSLELYGYTF

V gene: TRBV5-1
CDR3 length: 14
CDR3 protein: CASHGGGLLAEQYF

V gene: TRBV13
CDR3 length: 15
CDR3 protein: CASSLRGSGRAEQYF

V gene: TRBV18
CDR3 length: 16
CDR3 protein: CASSLSVPTDTGELFF

V gene: TRBV9
CDR3 length: 21
CDR3 protein: CASSPTGGRALFRTGANVLTF